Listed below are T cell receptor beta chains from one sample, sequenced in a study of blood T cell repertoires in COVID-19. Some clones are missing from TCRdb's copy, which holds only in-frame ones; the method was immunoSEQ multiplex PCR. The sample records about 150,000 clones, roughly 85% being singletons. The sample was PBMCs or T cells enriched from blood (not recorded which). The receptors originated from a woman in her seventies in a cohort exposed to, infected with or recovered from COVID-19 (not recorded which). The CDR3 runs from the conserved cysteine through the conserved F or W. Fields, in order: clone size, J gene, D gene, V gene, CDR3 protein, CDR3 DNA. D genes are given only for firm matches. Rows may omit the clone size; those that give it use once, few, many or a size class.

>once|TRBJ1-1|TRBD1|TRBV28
CASSFRGRKINTEAFF
TGTGCCAGCAGTTTCAGGGGGCGAAAGATTAACACTGAAGCTTTCTTT
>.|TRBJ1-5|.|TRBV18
CASSPSPPLSSNQPQHF
TGTGCCAGCTCACCTTCACCTCCCCTATCCAGCAATCAGCCCCAGCATTTT
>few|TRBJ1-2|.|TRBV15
CATSREQLYGYTF
TGTGCCACCAGCAGGGAACAGCTCTATGGCTACACCTTC
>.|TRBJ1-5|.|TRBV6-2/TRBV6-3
CASSQEVNQPQHF
TGTGCCAGCAGTCAGGAGGTAAATCAGCCCCAGCATTTT
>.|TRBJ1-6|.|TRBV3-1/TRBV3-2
CASSQSRRRSPLHF
TGTGCCAGCAGCCAATCCAGGAGGAGGTCACCCCTCCACTTT
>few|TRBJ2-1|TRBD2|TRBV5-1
CASSYGGSIDEQFF
TGCGCCAGCAGCTACGGCGGGAGTATCGATGAGCAGTTCTTC
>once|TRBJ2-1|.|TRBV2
CASEGGNLYNEQFF
TGTGCCAGCGAAGGCGGGAATCTCTACAATGAGCAGTTCTTC
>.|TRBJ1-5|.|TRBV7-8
CASSLAGVGGNQPQHF
TGTGCCAGCAGCTTAGCCGGGGTCGGTGGCAATCAGCCCCAGCATTTT
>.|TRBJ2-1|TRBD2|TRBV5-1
CASSLAGRPFHYNEQFF
TGCGCCAGCAGCTTGGCCGGGAGGCCCTTCCACTACAATGAGCAGTTCTTC
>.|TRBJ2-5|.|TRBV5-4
CASSLEYTQETQYF
TGTGCCAGCAGCTTGGAGTACACCCAAGAGACCCAGTACTTC
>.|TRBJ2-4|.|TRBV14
CASSRHAFGGPRWLAKNIQYF
TGTGCCAGCAGCCGACACGCCTTCGGAGGTCCACGGTGGCTCGCCAAAAACATTCAGTACTTC
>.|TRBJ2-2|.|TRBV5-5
CASSPGGGANTGELFF
TGTGCCAGCAGCCCTGGGGGGGGCGCGAACACCGGGGAGCTGTTTTTT
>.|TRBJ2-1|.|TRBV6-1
CASSEPGRVTNEQFF
TGTGCCAGCAGTGAACCCGGCAGGGTAACAAACGAGCAGTTCTTC
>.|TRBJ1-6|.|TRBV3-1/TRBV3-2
CASSQGAAPNSPLHF
TGTGCCAGCAGCCAAGGTGCGGCACCTAATTCACCCCTCCACTTT
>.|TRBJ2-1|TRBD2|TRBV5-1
CASRQAGTSGNNEQFF
TGCGCCAGCAGGCAGGCCGGGACTAGCGGCAACAATGAGCAGTTCTTC
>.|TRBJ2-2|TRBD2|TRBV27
CASRTHGTPGTSGRAGELFF
TGTGCCAGCAGAACCCACGGGACACCCGGGACTAGCGGGAGGGCCGGGGAGCTGTTTTTT
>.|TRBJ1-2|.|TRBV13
CASSATRGAPGYTF
TGTGCCAGCAGCGCAACCCGCGGGGCTCCTGGCTACACCTTC
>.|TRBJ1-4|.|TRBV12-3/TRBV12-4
CASRTSSNEKLFF
TGTGCCAGCAGGACAAGCTCCAATGAAAAACTGTTTTTT
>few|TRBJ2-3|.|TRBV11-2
CASSLAGTDTQYF
TGTGCCAGCAGCTTAGCGGGCACAGATACGCAGTATTTT
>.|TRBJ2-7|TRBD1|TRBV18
CASSRTGTTYEQYF
TGTGCCAGCTCACGGACAGGAACCACCTACGAGCAGTACTTC
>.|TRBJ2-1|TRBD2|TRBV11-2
CASSPRTSGTVRNEQFF
TGTGCCAGCAGCCCCCGGACTAGCGGGACGGTGAGAAATGAGCAGTTCTTC
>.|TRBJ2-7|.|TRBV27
CASSLVAPQGRNYEQYF
TGTGCCAGCAGTTTAGTGGCCCCACAGGGAAGAAACTACGAGCAGTACTTC
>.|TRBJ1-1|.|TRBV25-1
CATARNTEAFF
TGTGCCACCGCTAGGAACACTGAAGCTTTCTTT
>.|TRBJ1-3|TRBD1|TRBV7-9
CASSPLGHRGGNTIYF
TGTGCCAGCAGCCCCCTGGGGCACAGGGGGGGAAACACCATATATTTT
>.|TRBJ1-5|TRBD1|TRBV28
CASSSTGAGNQPQHF
TGTGCCAGCAGCAGCACAGGGGCCGGCAATCAGCCCCAGCATTTT
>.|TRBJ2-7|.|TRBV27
CASSSRVGPYEQYF
TGTGCCAGCTCTTCGCGGGTAGGACCCTACGAGCAGTACTTC
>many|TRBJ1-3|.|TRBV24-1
CATSVRFTGNTIYF
TGTGCCACCAGTGTGAGGTTTACTGGAAACACCATATATTTT
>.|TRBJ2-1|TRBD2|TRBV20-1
CSAAGGNEQFF
TGCAGTGCAGCGGGAGGCAATGAGCAGTTCTTC
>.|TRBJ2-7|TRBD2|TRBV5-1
CASSPSGGSYEQYF
TGCGCCAGCAGCCCCTCGGGGGGTAGCTACGAGCAGTACTTC
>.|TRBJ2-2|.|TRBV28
CASSSPQGRGTGELFF
TGTGCCAGCAGTTCCCCCCAGGGGAGGGGCACCGGGGAGCTGTTTTTT
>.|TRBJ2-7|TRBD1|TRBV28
CASSSTGQQFYEQYF
TGTGCCAGCAGCTCCACGGGACAGCAGTTCTACGAGCAGTACTTC
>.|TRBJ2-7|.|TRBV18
CASSTDSSTYEQYF
TGTGCCAGCTCAACGGACAGTTCAACCTACGAGCAGTACTTC
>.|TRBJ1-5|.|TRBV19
CASSIAQGSNQPQHF
TGTGCCAGTAGTATCGCCCAGGGGAGCAATCAGCCCCAGCATTTT
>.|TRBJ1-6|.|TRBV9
CASSVVQNNSPLHF
TGTGCCAGCAGCGTAGTACAGAATAATTCACCCCTCCACTTT
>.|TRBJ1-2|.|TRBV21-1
CARGRRGQQPGYTF
TGTGCGAGAGGAAGACGGGGTCAACAACCGGGCTACACCTTC
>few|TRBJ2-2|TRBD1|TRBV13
CASRSIYRTGVTGELFF
TGTGCCAGCAGGTCCATATACCGGACAGGGGTTACCGGGGAGCTGTTTTTT
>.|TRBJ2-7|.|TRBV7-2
CASSVTSGDPRQYF
TGTGCCAGCAGCGTTACTTCGGGGGACCCTCGGCAGTACTTC
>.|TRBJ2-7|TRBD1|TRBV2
CASSGGDRGLYEQYF
TGTGCCAGCAGTGGGGGAGACAGGGGTCTGTACGAGCAGTACTTC
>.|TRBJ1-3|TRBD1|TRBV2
CASKNRGQDTIYF
TGTGCCAGCAAGAACAGGGGGCAGGACACCATATATTTT
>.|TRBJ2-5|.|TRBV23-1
CASSRRARQETQYF
TGCGCCAGCAGTCGGCGGGCAAGACAAGAGACCCAGTACTTC
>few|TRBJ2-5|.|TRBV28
CASSFVAGETQYF
TGTGCCAGCAGTTTTGTTGCGGGAGAGACCCAGTACTTC
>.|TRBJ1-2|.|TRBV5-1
CASSLAGTDYGYTF
TGCGCCAGCAGCTTGGCGGGGACTGACTATGGCTACACCTTC
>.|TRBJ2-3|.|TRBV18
CASSTLGRTDTQYF
TGTGCCAGCTCCACCTTAGGGAGGACAGATACGCAGTATTTT
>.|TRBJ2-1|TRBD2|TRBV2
CASSLAGVVHEQFF
TGTGCCAGCAGCCTAGCGGGAGTAGTCCATGAGCAGTTCTTC
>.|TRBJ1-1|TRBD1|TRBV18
CASSPRTGRVGAFF
TGTGCCAGCTCACCTCGGACAGGGAGAGTGGGAGCTTTCTTT
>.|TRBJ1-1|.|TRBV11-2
CASSTEVEAFF
TGTGCCAGCAGCACCGAGGTTGAAGCTTTCTTT
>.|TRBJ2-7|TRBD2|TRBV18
CASSGTSGGTGEQYF
TGTGCCAGCTCGGGGACTAGCGGAGGAACAGGGGAGCAGTACTTC
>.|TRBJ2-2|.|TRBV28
CASTPGHRAGELFF
TGTGCCAGCACACCGGGACACAGGGCCGGGGAGCTGTTTTTT
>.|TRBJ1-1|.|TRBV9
CASSVGGDGGNTEAFF
TGTGCCAGCAGCGTAGGGGGAGACGGCGGCAACACTGAAGCTTTCTTT
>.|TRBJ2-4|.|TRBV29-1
CSIGGDGKSIQYF
TGCAGCATTGGGGGTGACGGGAAGAGCATTCAGTACTTC
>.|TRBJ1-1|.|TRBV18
CASSPYGGTSSGEAFF
TGTGCCAGCTCACCATACGGGGGGACTTCGTCGGGGGAAGCTTTCTTT
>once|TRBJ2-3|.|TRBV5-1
CASSLGQSTDTQYF
TGCGCCAGCAGCTTGGGCCAGAGCACAGATACGCAGTATTTT
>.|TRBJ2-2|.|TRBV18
CASSPRSGRTGELFF
TGTGCCAGCTCACCACGTAGCGGAAGGACCGGGGAGCTGTTTTTT
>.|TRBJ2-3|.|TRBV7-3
CASSLMGSGTDTQYF
TGTGCCAGCAGCTTAATGGGCTCGGGCACAGATACGCAGTATTTT
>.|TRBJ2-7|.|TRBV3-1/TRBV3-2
CASSQETGRLNYEQYF
TGTGCCAGCAGCCAAGAGACAGGTCGTCTAAACTACGAGCAGTACTTC
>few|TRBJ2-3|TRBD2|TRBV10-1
CASSDSGGTQYF
TGCGCCAGCAGTGATTCGGGGGGTACGCAGTATTTT
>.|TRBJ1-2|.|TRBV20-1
CSARSGDGYTF
TGCAGTGCTAGATCAGGGGACGGCTACACCTTC